This T cell receptor beta chain was retrieved from a study of CD8 T cell repertoires and HIV-1 epitope variants. Overall study: Control wells had CMV/EBV/flu peptides, negative Ebola AY9, or no peptide. Separate from the cultures, 1M uncultured T cells served as baseline.

The data were produced by immunoSEQ multiplex PCR, yet TCRdb's version contains in-frame clones alone and is incomplete. The table has thousands of clones, just under 70% seen once; the top ten hold more than 45%. V lost 0 bases and J lost 0; bases outside the gene matches: 15. Per the germline V gene, CDR1 is SGDLS and CDR2 is YYNGEE. The CDR3 has 21 residues. As to this clone: Its antigen is currently unknown.

This receptor was taken from a male donor with HIV. Input material: cultured CD8+ T cells derived from PBMCs. The chain couples TRBV9 to TRBJ2-1; TRBD2 agrees at 10 bases. The CDR3 coding sequence is TGTGCCAGCAGCGTAGGTGGTTGGGGTAGCGGGGGGCCTAGCTCCTACAATGAGCAGTTCTTC. It is translated as CASSVGGWGSGGPSSYNEQFF.